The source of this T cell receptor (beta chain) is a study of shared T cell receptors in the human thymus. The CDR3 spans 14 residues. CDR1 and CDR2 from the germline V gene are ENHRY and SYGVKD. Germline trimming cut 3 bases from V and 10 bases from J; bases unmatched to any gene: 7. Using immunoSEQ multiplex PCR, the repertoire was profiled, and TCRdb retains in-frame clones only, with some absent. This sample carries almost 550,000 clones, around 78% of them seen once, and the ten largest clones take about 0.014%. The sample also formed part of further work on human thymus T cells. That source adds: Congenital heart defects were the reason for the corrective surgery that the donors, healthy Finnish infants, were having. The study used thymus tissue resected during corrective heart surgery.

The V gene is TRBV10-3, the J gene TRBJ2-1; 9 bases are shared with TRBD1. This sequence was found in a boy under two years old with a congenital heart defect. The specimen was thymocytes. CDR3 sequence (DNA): TGTGCCATCAGTGAACAACAGGGGGCGAGCGAGCAGTTCTTC. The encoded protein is CAISEQQGASEQFF.